This T cell receptor beta chain was observed in a study of Graves' ophthalmopathy and Graves' hyperthyroidism. Study-level findings and limits: The model reached about 66% sensitivity and roughly 72% specificity for predicting ophthalmopathy progression. Most thyroid clonotypes with frequency above 0.001 were detected in blood too.

This clonotype was counted at least ten times. Its target is unknown. Germline lookup yields CDR1 SQVTM and CDR2 ANQGSEA. This CDR3 is 13 amino acids long. V lost 7 bases and J lost 1; bases outside the gene matches: 6. From RNA, the CDR3 regions of TCR beta chains were amplified and sequenced. A first-round RT-PCR used HTBI primers, followed by a second-round multiplex PCR. TCRdb re-analysed the multiplex PCR reads in MiXCR, keeping a single row per CDR3 protein. The top ten clones hold roughly 2.4% of a sample with some 360,000 distinct CDR3 sequences, about 15% of them seen once. Ineligible for inclusion were patients with other autoimmune diseases, uncontrolled infections, pregnancy or lactation. Isolation of PBMCs was performed using about 9 ml of fresh peripheral blood.

The genes are TRBV29-1 and TRBJ1-1, with 7 positions matching TRBD1. Sequenced material: peripheral blood. This TCR was recovered from an adult woman with stable Graves' hyperthyroidism. Here the CDR3 reads CSGQDRRNTEAFF. The CDR3 DNA reads as TGCAGCGGCCAGGACAGGAGGAACACTGAAGCTTTCTTT.